The 18 T cell receptor beta chains listed next were all sequenced from one sample in a study of control samples from healthy donors and cancer patients. Assay used: immunoSEQ multiplex PCR; TCRdb lists only in-frame clones, some missing. This sample carries about 130,000 clones, about 92% of them seen once, and the ten largest clones take less than 0.65%. Material for sequencing was PBMCs. The receptors were sampled from a man older than 75 with head and neck cancer.

This clone appeared a single time. The chain recombines TRBV21-1 with TRBJ1-5. TRBV21-1 is tagged as a pseudogene. This CDR3 is built from 15 residues. This CDR3 reads CASSRGPAFNQPQHF. CDR3 sequence (DNA): TGTGCCAGCAGCAGAGGACCAGCTTTTAATCAGCCCCAGCATTTT.

The chain employs TRBV16 and TRBJ1-1; D is ambiguous. This CDR3 has 14 amino acids. Germline V lookup: CDR1 KGHSY, CDR2 FQNENV. V lost 3 bases to trimming and J lost 0 bases, with 8 bases between them. The CDR3 nucleotides read TGTGCCAGCAGCCAGAGTAACATGAACACTGAAGCTTTCTTT. It yields the protein CASSQSNMNTEAFF.

The chain uses TRBV20-1 and TRBJ2-5; D is undetermined. The CDR3 totals 13 residues. The germline gives CDR1 DFQATT, CDR2 SNEGSKA (reference sequence). Trimming took 3 bases from V and 2 from J, leaving 10 bases between them. This CDR3 reads CSASVPAQETQYF. The CDR3 DNA reads TGCAGTGCTAGTGTTCCAGCACAAGAGACCCAGTACTTC.

V is TRBV4-1 and J is TRBJ2-2; 9 bases are a match to TRBD1. The V segment lost 3 bases and the J segment 7 bases; nucleotides outside the gene matches: 9. The CDR3 runs to 16 residues. The V gene's germline CDR1 is MGHRA and CDR2 YSYEKL. CDR3 in amino acids: CASSQGGQGRGGELFF. The CDR3 DNA sequence: TGCGCCAGCAGCCAGGGGGGACAGGGCAGAGGCGGGGAGCTGTTTTTT.

This clone has just one count. This chain joins TRBV4-3 and TRBJ2-7; 7 bases are shared with TRBD2. From germline, CDR1 is LGHNA and CDR2 YSLEER. Trimming cost V 1 base and J 4 bases; bases outside gene matches: 19. The length of the CDR3 is 19 residues. DNA for the CDR3: TGCGCCAGCAGCCAAGTAAATTTGGGGGTAGCGGGTCTGGTTTACGAGCAGTACTTC. This sequence encodes CASSQVNLGVAGLVYEQYF.

The rearrangement uses TRBV5-3 and TRBJ1-5; D unclear. TRBV5-3 is classed as an ORF, of uncertain function. The CDR3 spans 14 residues. V was cut by 0 bases and J by 3 bases, with 7 bases left in between. The CDR3 loop is CARSLGRLNQPQHF. The CDR3 DNA sequence: TGTGCCAGAAGCTTGGGACGTCTCAATCAGCCCCAGCATTTT.

The table lists this clone with a count of one. V is TRBV10-1 and J is TRBJ2-7; D gene uncertain. This CDR3 has 13 amino acids. Germline values: CDR1 WNHNN, CDR2 SYGVQD (reference sequence). Trimming removed 0 bases at V and 6 bases at J, with 9 bases between. The CDR3 sequence is CASSESGTAEQYF. The CDR3 coding sequence is TGCGCCAGCAGTGAGTCAGGAACGGCCGAGCAGTACTTC.

The genes are TRBV5-1 and TRBJ2-2; tentative D call: TRBD2 (6 bases). Germline V CDR1 and CDR2: SGHRS, YFSETQ. The CDR3 runs 16 residues. Trimming shortened V by 0 bases and J by 4 bases, and 13 bases separated the two germline ends. CDR3 nucleotides: TGCGCCAGCAGCTTGGAGGGGCGGGGCGGCACCGGGGAGCTGTTTTTT. This encodes CASSLEGRGGTGELFF.

The chain carries TRBV5-1 and TRBJ2-3; D could derive from TRBD1 or TRBD2 (5 bases each). Between the trimmed V and J ends, which lost 0 bases and 5 bases, there was a span of 10 bases. The CDR3 loop spans 14 amino acids. Germline values: CDR1 SGHRS, CDR2 YFSETQ. The CDR3 sequence: CASSLGQGEDTQYF. The DNA of the CDR3 is TGCGCCAGCAGCTTGGGGCAGGGAGAAGATACGCAGTATTTT.

The chain uses TRBV7-9 and TRBJ2-2, with 10 bases identical to TRBD1. The V and J ends lost 4 bases and 5 bases, in that order; junction bases with no gene match: 7. The CDR3 has 16 residues. Germline values: CDR1 SEHNR, CDR2 FQNEAQ (reference sequence). The CDR3 DNA follows: TGTGCCAGCAGCTCACGGACAGGGGGGATAACCGGGGAGCTGTTTTTT. Translating it yields CASSSRTGGITGELFF.

The V gene is TRBV7-2, the J gene TRBJ1-1; maybe TRBD1 (5 bases). V was clipped by 5 bases and J by 0 bases, with 10 bases between them. CDR3 size: 14 residues. Looked up from germline, CDR1 is SGHTA and CDR2 is FQGNSA. The CDR3 DNA sequence: TGTGCCAGCAGCCCCGGGACGGTGAACACTGAAGCTTTCTTT. Protein: CASSPGTVNTEAFF. Full variable domain (outside the CDR3, taken from reference TRBV7-2 and TRBJ1-1): GAGVSQSPSNKVTEKGKDVELRCDPISGHTALYWYRQSLGQGLEFLIYFQGNSAPDKSGLPSDRFSAERTGGSVSTLTIQRTQQEDSAVYLCASSPGTVNTEAFFGQGTRLTVV.

CDR3 DNA sequence: TGTGCCAGCTCACCACCGGGGGATCGAAACACCATATATTTT. Amino acid sequence: CASSPPGDRNTIYF. The chain employs TRBV18 and TRBJ1-3, with D possibly matching TRBD1 (5 bases). The CDR3 spans 14 residues. V gave up 0 bases and J gave up 5 bases, with 8 bases separating them. From germline, CDR1 is KGHSH and CDR2 LQKENI. Based on the CDR3 plus reference TRBV18 and TRBJ1-3, the full variable domain is NAGVMQNPRHLVRRRGQEARLRCSPMKGHSHVYWYRQLPEEGLKFMVYLQKENIIDESGMPKERFSAEFPKEGPSILRIQQVVRGDSAAYFCASSPPGDRNTIYFGEGSWLTVV.

This rearrangement joins TRBV6-2 or TRBV6-3 to TRBJ2-3, with 11 bases lining up with TRBD2. The CDR3 is 17 residues long. Germline lookup yields CDR1 MNHEY and CDR2 SVGEGT. With V trimmed by 2 bases and J by 2 bases, 6 bases remained unmatched. CDR3 coding DNA: TGTGCCAGCAGTTACCACGGACTAGCGGGTAACACAGATACGCAGTATTTT. Its protein is CASSYHGLAGNTDTQYF.

V is TRBV27 and J is TRBJ2-1, with 12 positions matching TRBD2. The length of the CDR3 is 15 residues. CDR1 is MNHEY, CDR2 SMNVEV, per germline (reference sequence). V was clipped by 6 bases and J by 3 bases; unmatched bases: 3. The CDR3 DNA sequence: TGTGCCAGCAGCCAGGGACTAGCGGGCTACAATGAGCAGTTCTTC. Protein: CASSQGLAGYNEQFF.

The chain has TRBV7-9 and TRBJ2-7, with TRBD1 as a possible D gene (6 bases). CDR1 is SEHNR, CDR2 FQNEAQ, per germline (reference sequence). V lost 5 bases, J lost 3 bases, and 14 bases lay in between. The CDR3 covers 14 residues. CDR3 sequence: CASSPSGQSYEQYF. DNA of the CDR3: TGTGCCAGCAGCCCAAGCGGACAGAGCTACGAGCAGTACTTC.

The genes are TRBV5-1 and TRBJ1-1, with D possibly matching TRBD1 (5 bases). Per germline, CDR1 SGHRS and CDR2 YFSETQ. V was clipped by 4 bases and J by 4 bases, with 11 bases between them. The CDR3 sequence is 13 residues long. CDR3 sequence: CASSRRESTEAFF. CDR3 in DNA: TGCGCCAGCAGCCGCAGGGAGAGCACTGAAGCTTTCTTT.

The chain employs TRBV5-5 and TRBJ1-4, with D perhaps matching TRBD1 (6 bases). This CDR3 is 16 amino acids long. Germline CDR1 SGHKS, CDR2 YYEKEE (reference sequence). V dropped 5 bases and J dropped 4 bases, with 18 bases sitting between them. The CDR3 is CASRFGEGDYNEKLFF. As DNA, the CDR3 is TGTGCCAGCAGATTTGGAGAGGGGGATTATAATGAAAAACTGTTTTTT.

The J gene is TRBJ1-5, the V gene TRBV19; possibly TRBD1 for D (6 bases). The germline gives CDR1 LNHDA, CDR2 SQIVND (reference sequence). Trimming shortened V by 11 bases and J by 6 bases, and 20 bases separated the two germline ends. The CDR3 consists of 14 residues. The DNA for the CDR3 is TGTGCCGGGGGCAACTGGGCAGGGGTTCAGCCCCAGCATTTT. This codes for CAGGNWAGVQPQHF.